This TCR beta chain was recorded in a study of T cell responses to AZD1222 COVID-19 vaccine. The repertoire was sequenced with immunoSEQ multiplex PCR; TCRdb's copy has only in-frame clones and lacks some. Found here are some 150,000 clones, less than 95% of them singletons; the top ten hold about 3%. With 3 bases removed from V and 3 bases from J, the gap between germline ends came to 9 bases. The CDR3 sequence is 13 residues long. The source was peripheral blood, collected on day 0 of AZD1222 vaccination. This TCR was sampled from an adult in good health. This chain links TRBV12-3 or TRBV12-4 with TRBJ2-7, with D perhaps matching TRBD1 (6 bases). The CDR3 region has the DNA TGTGCCAGCAGTTTGGGACACGGCTACGAGCAGTACTTC. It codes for CASSLGHGYEQYF.